These 27 T cell receptor beta chains were all obtained from the same sample, sequenced in a study of blood T cell repertoires in COVID-19. TCRdb keeps only in-frame clones here, not all; method: immunoSEQ multiplex PCR. The sample has about 190,000 clones, around four fifths seen once. The specimen was peripheral blood. The receptors shown here come from a human donor in a cohort sampled during active COVID-19.

As to this clone: Other DNA variants within this sample encode the same CDR3. The chain links TRBV3-1 (or the pseudogene TRBV3-2) to TRBJ1-3, with unresolved D. CDR1 is LGHDT, CDR2 YNNKEL, per germline (reference sequence). Trimming stripped 2 bases from V and 4 bases from J, with 3 bases between. The CDR3 is 12 residues long. The CDR3 reads CASSQSGNTIYF. Written as DNA, the CDR3 is TGTGCCAGCAGCCAATCGGGAAACACCATATATTTT.

The chain joins TRBV6-2 or TRBV6-3 to TRBJ1-1; D remains unclear. Trimming pared 0 bases from V and 7 bases from J, leaving 9 bases between. The CDR3 contains 13 residues. Germline V gives CDR1 MNHEY, CDR2 SVGEGT. CDR3 coding DNA: TGTGCCAGCAGTTACTCCACCTCGGGTGAAGCTTTCTTT. It codes for CASSYSTSGEAFF.

The J gene is TRBJ1-2, the V gene TRBV6-5; TRBD1 is a possible D gene (6 bases). V was pared by 6 bases and J by 4 bases, with 12 bases between. The germline V gene has CDR1 MNHEY and CDR2 SVGAGI. This CDR3 comprises 13 residues. This CDR3 reads CASSDTGSYGYTF. CDR3 nucleotides: TGTGCCAGCAGCGACACAGGGTCCTATGGCTACACCTTC.

The chain employs TRBV19 and TRBJ2-3; 11 positions match TRBD2. CDR3 length: 16 residues. Germline V gene lookup returns CDR1 LNHDA and CDR2 SQIVND (reference sequence). V trimming: 2 bases; J trimming: 7 bases; junction bases outside the gene matches: 8. For the CDR3, the DNA is TGTGCCAGTAGTATAACAGGTAGCGGGGGGGCGAATACGCAGTATTTT. Amino acids: CASSITGSGGANTQYF.

The V call is TRBV19, the J call TRBJ2-6, with a tentative D call TRBD2 (6 bases). Germline V lookup: CDR1 LNHDA, CDR2 SQIVND (reference sequence). The V and J ends lost 3 bases and 2 bases respectively, with 8 bases between them. This CDR3 has 15 amino acids. The CDR3: CASSMGGAGANVLTF. CDR3 in DNA: TGTGCCAGTAGTATGGGGGGTGCTGGGGCCAACGTCCTGACTTTC.

J is TRBJ2-5 and V is TRBV18; 7 bases map to TRBD1. After removal of 3 bases from V and 0 bases from J, the junction contained 4 bases not matched to a gene. This CDR3 spans 15 amino acids. Germline V gives CDR1 KGHSH, CDR2 LQKENI. The CDR3 is CASSPGDRYQETQYF. DNA for the CDR3: TGTGCCAGCTCACCTGGGGACAGATACCAAGAGACCCAGTACTTC.

The chain couples TRBV5-6 to TRBJ1-5, with D maybe TRBD1 (5 bases). Germline V gene lookup returns CDR1 SGHDT and CDR2 YYEEEE. The CDR3 runs 13 residues. V lost 5 bases and J 1 base, leaving 7 bases between the germline ends. DNA of the CDR3: TGTGCCAGCAGTTGGGGCAGCAATCAGCCCCAGCATTTT. It yields the protein CASSWGSNQPQHF.

This clone was picked up a small number of times. The V call is TRBV27, the J call TRBJ2-5, with 12 bases lining up with TRBD2. The CDR3 totals 15 residues. Germline V gives CDR1 MNHEY, CDR2 SMNVEV (reference sequence). V gave up 5 bases and J gave up 5 bases; unmatched junction bases: 6. The CDR3 nucleotides read TGTGCCAGCAGTCCCGGACTAGCGGGGAGGGAGACCCAGTACTTC. Protein: CASSPGLAGRETQYF.

The CDR3: CASTRQSELEKLFF. DNA of the CDR3: TGTGCCAGCACTAGACAGTCGGAACTGGAAAAACTGTTTTTT. The genes are TRBV6-6 and TRBJ1-4, with D perhaps TRBD1 (5 bases). Germline CDR1 and CDR2: MNHNY and SVGAGI (reference sequence). V was trimmed by 7 bases and J by 8 bases, leaving 17 bases between them. This CDR3 contains 14 residues.

This clone was recorded once. This chain links TRBV4-1 with TRBJ1-1, with D perhaps TRBD1 (5 bases). V was shortened by 1 base and J by 0 bases, with 9 bases between the two germline ends. The CDR3 has 15 amino acids. Germline CDR1 and CDR2: MGHRA and YSYEKL. In nucleotides, the CDR3 is TGCGCCAGCAGCCAAGGGCAGGGTATGAACACTGAAGCTTTCTTT. Amino acids: CASSQGQGMNTEAFF.

The rearrangement uses TRBV6-6 and TRBJ2-3; D possibly corresponds to TRBD2 (6 bases). The length of the CDR3 is 16 residues. V was shortened by 2 bases and J by 3 bases, with 15 bases between the two germline ends. Germline CDR1 is MNHNY and CDR2 is SVGAGI (reference sequence). CDR3 nucleotide sequence: TGTGCCAGCAGTTACCCCGCGGGGACGGGAACAGATACGCAGTATTTT. Amino acids: CASSYPAGTGTDTQYF.

The chain joins TRBV6-5 to TRBJ2-1, with D possibly matching TRBD1 (6 bases). Germline V gene sequence: CDR1 MNHEY, CDR2 SVGAGI. This CDR3 contains 15 residues. V gave up 6 bases and J gave up 7 bases, with 19 bases separating them. CDR3 sequence: CASRDLKGDGNEQFF. The CDR3 nucleotides are TGTGCCAGCAGAGACCTCAAGGGGGATGGAAATGAGCAGTTCTTC.

The chain is built from TRBV19 and TRBJ1-6; D is undetermined. The V end lost 6 bases, the J end lost 6 bases, and 6 bases lay between the germline ends. The CDR3 consists of 12 residues. Per the germline V gene, CDR1 is LNHDA and CDR2 is SQIVND (reference sequence). The CDR3 DNA sequence: TGTGCCAGTAGACGGGTTAATTCACCCCTCCACTTT. It yields the protein CASRRVNSPLHF.

The chain employs TRBV9 and TRBJ1-1; TRBD1 might be the D (5 bases). V lost 3 bases and J lost 8, with 14 bases in between. The CDR3 has 13 residues. The germline CDR1 and CDR2 sequences are SGDLS and YYNGEE. Here the CDR3 reads CASSADWGSEAFF. CDR3 nucleotides: TGTGCCAGCAGCGCAGACTGGGGCTCCGAAGCTTTCTTT.

The chain carries TRBV2 and TRBJ2-3; D may be TRBD1 (6 bases). Germline V gives CDR1 SNHLY, CDR2 FYNNEI. V was trimmed by 4 bases and J by 4 bases, leaving 9 bases between them. The CDR3 runs to 13 residues. The CDR3 sequence is CASSAQGSDTQYF. The CDR3 coding sequence is TGTGCCAGCAGTGCACAGGGCTCAGATACGCAGTATTTT.

The V call is TRBV5-1, the J call TRBJ1-1; 10 bases fit TRBD1. V dropped 7 bases and J dropped 4; count of bases not matched to a gene: 16. This CDR3 contains 17 residues. Per the germline V gene, CDR1 is SGHRS and CDR2 is YFSETQ. CDR3 in DNA: TGCGCCAGCTTCCCTGGGGGACAGGGGAGGTTTGGCACTGAAGCTTTCTTT. It specifies CASFPGGQGRFGTEAFF. Complete variable domain (other parts from reference TRBV5-1 and TRBJ1-1): KAGVTQTPRYLIKTRGQQVTLSCSPISGHRSVSWYQQTPGQGLQFLFEYFSETQRNKGNFPGRFSGRQFSNSRSEMNVSTLELGDSALYLCASFPGGQGRFGTEAFFGQGTRLTVV.

The V gene is TRBV7-9, the J gene TRBJ1-2; D unclear. This CDR3 is built from 15 residues. V was shortened by 3 bases and J by 3 bases, with 14 bases between the two germline ends. CDR1 SEHNR and CDR2 FQNEAQ come from the germline V gene (reference sequence). In DNA, the CDR3 is TGTGCCAGCAGCTTGTCCGCTCTTCGGGACTATGGCTACACCTTC. This gives the protein CASSLSALRDYGYTF. Full variable domain (remainder filled in from reference TRBV7-9 and TRBJ1-2): DTGVSQNPRHKITKRGQNVTFRCDPISEHNRLYWYRQTLGQGPEFLTYFQNEAQLEKSRLLSDRFSAERPKGSFSTLEIQRTEQGDSAMYLCASSLSALRDYGYTFGSGTRLTVV.

The chain employs TRBV7-9 and TRBJ2-5; 8 bases align to TRBD2. The CDR3 spans 15 residues. The germline CDR1 and CDR2 sequences are SEHNR and FQNEAQ (reference sequence). Trimming at V came to 8 bases and at J to 5 bases, leaving 13 bases not matched to a gene. The CDR3 DNA is TGTGCCAGCCGAAGGGGGTATAGCGGGGAGGAGACCCAGTACTTC. Translation gives CASRRGYSGEETQYF.

This chain connects TRBV7-2 to TRBJ1-1; D unclear. Germline CDR1 is SGHTA and CDR2 is FQGNSA. This CDR3 is 13 amino acids long. Trimming removed 5 bases from V and 8 bases from J, with 15 bases in between. The CDR3 DNA sequence: TGTGCCAGCAGCACCCAGACGGGAAGGGAAGCTTTCTTT. Amino acid sequence: CASSTQTGREAFF.

With respect to this clone: Other DNA sequences in the same sample also yield this CDR3. V usage is TRBV30 and J usage is TRBJ1-5; D gene uncertain. The germline V gene has CDR1 GTSNPN and CDR2 SVGIG (reference sequence). The CDR3 totals 13 residues. Deletions cut 0 bases from V and 1 base from J, with 4 bases between. As DNA, the CDR3 is TGTGCCTGGAGTGTACTAAGCAATCAGCCCCAGCATTTT. This encodes CAWSVLSNQPQHF.

The chain links TRBV2 to TRBJ2-6; D not certain. There are 15 residues in the CDR3. Germline assignment: CDR1 SNHLY and CDR2 FYNNEI. V dropped 6 bases and J dropped 0 bases, with 9 bases sitting between them. CDR3 coding DNA: TGTGCCAGCAGCATTACAGACTCTGGGGCCAACGTCCTGACTTTC. Protein product: CASSITDSGANVLTF. The full variable domain, in which reference TRBV2 and TRBJ2-6 provide the parts outside the CDR3, is EPEVTQTPSHQVTQMGQEVILRCVPISNHLYFYWYRQILGQKVEFLVSFYNNEISEKSEIFDDQFSVERPDGSNFTLKIRSTKLEDSAMYFCASSITDSGANVLTFGAGSRLTVL.

This chain joins TRBV2 and TRBJ1-4; D unresolved. The CDR3 is 11 amino acids. V lost 10 bases and J lost 6, with 9 bases in between. Germline V CDR1 and CDR2: SNHLY, FYNNEI. The CDR3 spells CATHGYEKLFF. The CDR3 DNA reads TGTGCCACTCACGGGTATGAAAAACTGTTTTTT.

The chain couples TRBV18 to TRBJ1-1; the match to TRBD1 covers 7 bases. V dropped 4 bases and J dropped 8; count of bases not matched to a gene: 10. The CDR3 sequence is 14 residues long. Germline lookup yields CDR1 KGHSH and CDR2 LQKENI. CDR3 region: CASSLDRDPKEAFF. In DNA form, the CDR3 reads TGTGCCAGCTCACTTGACAGGGACCCAAAAGAAGCTTTCTTT.

CDR3 nucleotide sequence: TGTGCCAGCAGTTCTAGCGGCCTTTCCTACGAGCAGTACTTC. This encodes CASSSSGLSYEQYF. This rearrangement joins TRBV27 to TRBJ2-7; 7 nucleotides line up with TRBD2. Germline-derived CDR1 and CDR2 are MNHEY and SMNVEV (reference sequence). The CDR3 is made up of 14 amino acids. Trimming took 4 bases from V and 1 from J; bases not matched to a gene: 4.

The chain couples TRBV7-2 to TRBJ1-4, with 8 nucleotides matching TRBD1. V lost 3 bases to trimming and J lost 8 bases; unmatched junction nucleotides: 5. CDR3 size: 14 residues. Germline assignment: CDR1 SGHTA and CDR2 FQGNSA. The CDR3 is CASSFGQGDEKLFF. Written as DNA, the CDR3 is TGTGCCAGCAGCTTCGGACAGGGAGACGAAAAACTGTTTTTT.

The chain has TRBV11-3 and TRBJ2-2; D might be TRBD1 (5 bases). Germline values: CDR1 SGHNT, CDR2 YENEEA. V lost 5 bases to trimming and J lost 3 bases, with 10 bases between them. CDR3 size: 14 residues. The CDR3 spells CASSQGSYTGELFF. The CDR3 DNA follows: TGTGCCAGCAGCCAGGGCAGCTACACCGGGGAGCTGTTTTTT.

This clone appeared a few times. The V gene is TRBV19, the J gene TRBJ1-2; no clear D. Germline V lookup: CDR1 LNHDA, CDR2 SQIVND (reference sequence). This CDR3 comprises 12 residues. V dropped 4 bases and J dropped 4 bases, with 7 bases sitting between them. For the CDR3, the DNA is TGTGCCAGTAGTAGTAGCACCTATGGCTACACCTTC. It specifies CASSSSTYGYTF.